This T cell receptor beta chain is from a study of T cell repertoires in cytomegalovirus infection. Study summary: Indicated by public TCR beta signatures were CMV infection and matching HLA type.

MiXCR was run by TCRdb on the reads, yielding one entry per CDR3 protein. The sample carries around 740,000 distinct CDR3 sequences, approximately 40% recorded once. Germline V gene lookup returns CDR1 KGHSH and CDR2 LQKENI. The CDR3 runs 15 residues. V shed 1 base and J shed 2 bases, with 10 bases lying between them. The sequence came from a human donor in good health (CMV status not recorded). Some clones in this sample may be carry-over from other donors' samples. The sample consisted of PBMCs. V gene TRBV18 combines with J gene TRBJ2-3; TRBD2 might be the D (7 bases). CDR3 coding DNA: TGTGCCAGCTCACCACAGGGGGGGAACACAGATACGCAGTATTTT. Translation gives CASSPQGGNTDTQYF. The full variable domain, in which reference TRBV18 and TRBJ2-3 provide the parts outside the CDR3, is NAGVMQNPRHLVRRRGQEARLRCSPMKGHSHVYWYRQLPEEGLKFMVYLQKENIIDESGMPKERFSAEFPKEGPSILRIQQVVRGDSAAYFCASSPQGGNTDTQYFGPGTRLTVL.